This T cell receptor beta chain is drawn from a study of CD8 T cells in ankylosing spondylitis. CDR3 size: 15 residues. Trimming removed 1 base from V and 4 bases from J, with 10 bases in between. Germline V lookup: CDR1 LGHNA, CDR2 YNFKEQ. This clonotype was counted a few times. TCRdb re-called the 5' RACE reads through MiXCR, storing one row per CDR3 protein. The sample includes roughly 130,000 distinct CDR3 sequences, roughly 15% of them seen just once. The clonotype comes from a female donor with ankylosing spondylitis or in good health (not recorded which). V usage is TRBV4-2 and J usage is TRBJ2-2; possible D gene TRBD2, 5 bases. The sequenced material came from blood, either unsorted or a sorted T cell fraction (not recorded which). The CDR3 here is CASSQGGEGTGELFF. The CDR3 DNA reads TGTGCCAGCAGCCAAGGGGGTGAGGGCACCGGGGAGCTGTTTTTT.